This TCR beta chain was sequenced for a study of identical twins. The table lists this clonotype with a few counts. What it binds is unknown. TCRdb recomputed calls from the 5' RACE reads with MiXCR, one row per CDR3 protein. This table has roughly 290,000 distinct CDR3 sequences, more than 6.5% appearing once. Study-wide findings and caveats: It was out-of-frame TCR alpha sharing in monozygotic twins that models underestimated. Cord blood's abundant beta clonotypes had fewer insertions, unlike memory repertoires.

CDR3 length: 14 amino acids. The junction had 6 bases not matched to a gene; V was cut back by 5 bases and J by 6 bases. The germline gives CDR1 WNHNN, CDR2 SYGVQD (reference sequence). These data were also reused for a study on yellow fever vaccine responses in identical twins.

The chain combines TRBV10-1 with TRBJ2-1; 8 bases map to TRBD1. Sequencing was carried out using memory (CD45RO+) T cells sorted from blood. This TCR derives from a woman under 30 in good health. The CDR3 DNA reads as TGCGCCAGCAGTAGGGCAGGGGGCCGCAATGAGCAGTTCTTC. It specifies CASSRAGGRNEQFF.